This T cell receptor beta chain stems from a study of cytomegalovirus exposure and HLA in healthy donors. The study, taken as a whole, reports: The study flagged approximately 180 TCR beta chains as cytomegalovirus-associated. The authors considered a cluster of highly shared sequence variants likely to be a sequencing artifact. Later analysis suggested links between common viral pathogens and several top significant clusters. CMV serostatus was the only recorded immune exposure for donors.

Germline trimming cut 4 bases from V and 2 bases from J; bases unmatched to any gene: 2. Germline loops: CDR1 MRHNA, CDR2 SNTAGT. This CDR3 has 14 amino acids. Vbeta (60) and Jbeta (13) primers were used in the PCR. Repertoires were generated with immunoSEQ multiplex PCR, while TCRdb's copy carries only in-frame clones and drops some. The sample records around 250,000 clones, 92% being singletons. As to this clone: Its specificity is not known.

V gene TRBV6-4 combines with J gene TRBJ1-2, with 9 bases identical to TRBD1. This clonotype was obtained from a girl aged 2 to 9 in good health and CMV-seronegative. Sequencing used PBMCs. CDR3 protein: CASSGDRDNYGYTF. The DNA of the CDR3 is TGTGCCAGCAGTGGGGACAGGGACAACTATGGCTACACCTTC.